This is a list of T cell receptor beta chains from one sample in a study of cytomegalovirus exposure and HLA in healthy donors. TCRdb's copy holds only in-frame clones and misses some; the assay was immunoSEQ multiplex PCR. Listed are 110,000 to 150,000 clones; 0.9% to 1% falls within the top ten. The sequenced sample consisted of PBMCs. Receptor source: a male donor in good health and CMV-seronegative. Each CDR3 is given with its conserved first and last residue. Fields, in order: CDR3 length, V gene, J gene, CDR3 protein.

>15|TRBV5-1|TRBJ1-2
CASSGGTGGAYGYTF
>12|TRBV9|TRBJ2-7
CASSATSGEQYF
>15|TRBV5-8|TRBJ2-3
CASSSGTSRKDTQYF
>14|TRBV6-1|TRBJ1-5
CASSSRDRGQPQHF
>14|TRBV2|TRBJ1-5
CASSEAEGRQPQHF
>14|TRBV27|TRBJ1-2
CASSSEGRTRGYTF
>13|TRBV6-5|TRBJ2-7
CASRMTGVGEQYF
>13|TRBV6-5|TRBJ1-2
CASSLQGAYGYTF
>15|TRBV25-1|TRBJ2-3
CASSPTGRKTDTQYF
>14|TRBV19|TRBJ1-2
CASSSWTAGDGYTF
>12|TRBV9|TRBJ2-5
CASSVGEETQYF
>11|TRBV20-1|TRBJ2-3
CSVYGGDTQYF
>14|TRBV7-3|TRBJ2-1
CASSLNRDYNEQFF
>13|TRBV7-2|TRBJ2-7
CASSLDRPYGQYF
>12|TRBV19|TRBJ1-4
CASSIETGKLFF